This T cell receptor beta chain was sequenced for a study of shared clonotypes between healthy human individuals. About this clone itself: Additional DNA sequences in this sample encode the identical CDR3.

The table came from immunoSEQ multiplex PCR; TCRdb's copy has only in-frame clones and leaves some out. Among a few million clones listed, 90% to 95% were seen once. V was pared by 4 bases and J by 3 bases, with 12 bases between. Per the germline V gene, CDR1 is KGHSH and CDR2 is LQKENI. CDR3 size: 14 residues. The specimen sequenced was naive CD4+ T cells from PBMCs. Subset noted: CD45RA+ positively selected. The J gene is TRBJ2-5, the V gene TRBV18; maybe TRBD1 (6 bases). The TCR was taken from a man aged 18 to 29 in good health. Some clones in this sample may be carry-over from other donors' samples. CDR3 nucleotides: TGTGCCAGCTCACAAGGGACACCCAAAGAGACCCAGTACTTC. Its translation: CASSQGTPKETQYF.